This entry features one TCR beta chain sequence. The sample is drawn from a study of OX40 agonist ivuxolimab in advanced cancers. The assay was immunoSEQ multiplex PCR, and TCRdb's table has in-frame clones only and misses some. The repertoire holds around 50,000 clones, more than 70% seen once, with around 0.68% in the top ten. CDR1 LGHNA and CDR2 YNFKEQ come from the germline V gene. The CDR3 loop spans 16 amino acids. V lost 0 bases and J lost 10; bases outside the gene matches: 12. This chain joins TRBV4-2 and TRBJ2-3; 8 bases are a match to TRBD2. The source of this sequence is an adult with an advanced solid tumor such as melanoma, head and neck, liver or kidney cancer. The sequenced sample was CD4+ or CD8+ T cells sorted from blood, obtained in a trial of the OX40 agonist ivuxolimab. CDR3 in amino acids: CASSQDPGGRPFPQYF. DNA for the CDR3: TGTGCCAGCAGCCAAGATCCGGGCGGGAGGCCATTTCCGCAGTATTTT.